The rows below give T cell receptor beta chains drawn from one sample of a study of blood T cell repertoires in COVID-19. The data were produced by immunoSEQ multiplex PCR, yet TCRdb's version contains in-frame clones alone and is incomplete. The table has over 80,000 clones, 80% seen once. The sample taken for sequencing was peripheral blood. These receptors were collected from a woman in her seventies with acute or convalescent COVID-19. CDR3s include the opening cysteine and the closing phenylalanine or tryptophan. The D gene is left open where the match is weak. The size entry is marked missing in some rows and otherwise reads once, few, many or a size class.

once | TRBJ2-6 | TRBV10-1 | - | TGCGCCAGCACTCTAGAGACAGTCGGCTCTGGGGCCAACGTCCTGACTTTC | CASTLETVGSGANVLTF
once | TRBJ1-4 | TRBV2 | TRBD1 | TGTGCCAGCAGTGATTGGGGGACAGGAAATGAAAAACTGTTTTTT | CASSDWGTGNEKLFF
- | TRBJ2-1 | TRBV19 | TRBD2 | TGTGCCAGTAGTCGACTAGCGGGGGGGCAGGCCAATGAGCAGTTCTTC | CASSRLAGGQANEQFF
- | TRBJ2-7 | TRBV11-3 | TRBD2 | TGTGCCAGCAGCCCTAGCGGGAGCTACGAGCAGTACTTC | CASSPSGSYEQYF
once | TRBJ1-1 | TRBV30 | - | TGTGCCTGGAGCCGGGGGGGGACGGGAAACACTGAAGCTTTCTTT | CAWSRGGTGNTEAFF
- | TRBJ2-3 | TRBV7-2 | TRBD2 | TGTGCCAGCAGCCCCTTAGCGGGGCGAACCACAGATACGCAGTATTTT | CASSPLAGRTTDTQYF
few | TRBJ2-3 | TRBV5-1 | TRBD1 | TGCGCCAGCAGCTTAAGGGGGCTTACGAGAACAGATACGCAGTATTTT | CASSLRGLTRTDTQYF
- | TRBJ2-7 | TRBV12-3/TRBV12-4 | - | TGTGCCAGCAGTCTCGTCCACGAGCAGTACTTC | CASSLVHEQYF
- | TRBJ2-7 | TRBV28 | - | TGTGCCAGCAGTTTATCTGGCGGGCCAACCTACGAGCAGTACTTC | CASSLSGGPTYEQYF
- | TRBJ2-1 | TRBV18 | - | TGTGCCAGCTCAATAAAGCATGGCAATGAGCAGTTCTTC | CASSIKHGNEQFF
- | TRBJ2-7 | TRBV15 | - | TGTGCCACCAGCAGAGAACTTACAGGGTTGGGTTACGAGCAGTACTTC | CATSRELTGLGYEQYF
- | TRBJ2-5 | TRBV3-1/TRBV3-2 | TRBD2 | TGTGCCAGCACCGGGGGGAAGACCCAGTACTTC | CASTGGKTQYF
- | TRBJ1-5 | TRBV19 | - | TGTGCCAGTAGTGGAGGGGGGGGAACCCAAGGAAGTAGCAATCAGCCCCAGCATTTT | CASSGGGGTQGSSNQPQHF
- | TRBJ2-3 | TRBV6-1 | - | TGTGCCAGCAGTGAAGCGCTTCTTTGGCAGGGACTTAGCACAGATACGCAGTATTTT | CASSEALLWQGLSTDTQYF
- | TRBJ1-2 | TRBV6-5 | - | TGTGCCAGCGGGGCGACAGATTATGGCTACACCTTC | CASGATDYGYTF
- | TRBJ1-4 | TRBV19 | TRBD1 | TGTGCCAGTAGTACCACCGGGACAGGGCTCGAAAAACTGTTTTTT | CASSTTGTGLEKLFF
once | TRBJ2-5 | TRBV5-1 | - | TGCGCCAGTGGGGTGACAGTTACACAAGAGACCCAGTACTTC | CASGVTVTQETQYF
- | TRBJ1-1 | TRBV6-5 | - | TGTGCCAGCAGTCACAGGGTGAACACTGAAGCTTTCTTT | CASSHRVNTEAFF
- | TRBJ2-1 | TRBV6-5 | - | TGTGCCAGCAGTTACTTGGCGGGGAGCTCCTACAATGAGCAGTTCTTC | CASSYLAGSSYNEQFF
- | TRBJ1-1 | TRBV29-1 | TRBD1 | TGCAGCGCCACACTGACAGGGTGGGGCACTGAAGCTTTCTTT | CSATLTGWGTEAFF
- | TRBJ1-5 | TRBV7-8 | - | TGTGCCAGCAGCTTAGGGCTTAATAGCAATCAGCCCCAGCATTTT | CASSLGLNSNQPQHF
- | TRBJ2-3 | TRBV11-2 | TRBD2 | TGTGCCAGCAGCTTAGGGAGGGCTAGCGGATATCGCACAGATACGCAGTATTTT | CASSLGRASGYRTDTQYF